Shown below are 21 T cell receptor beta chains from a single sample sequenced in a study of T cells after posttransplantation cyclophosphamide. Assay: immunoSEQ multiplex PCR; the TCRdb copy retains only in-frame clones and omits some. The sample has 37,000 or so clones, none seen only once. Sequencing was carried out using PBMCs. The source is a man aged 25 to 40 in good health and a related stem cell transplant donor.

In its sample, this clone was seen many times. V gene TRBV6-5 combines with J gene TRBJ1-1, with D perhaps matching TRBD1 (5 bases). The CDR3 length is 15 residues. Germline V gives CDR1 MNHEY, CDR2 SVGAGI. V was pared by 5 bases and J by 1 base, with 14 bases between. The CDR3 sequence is CASSPQGSRNTEAFF. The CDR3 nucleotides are TGTGCCAGCAGTCCCCAGGGTTCAAGGAACACTGAAGCTTTCTTT.

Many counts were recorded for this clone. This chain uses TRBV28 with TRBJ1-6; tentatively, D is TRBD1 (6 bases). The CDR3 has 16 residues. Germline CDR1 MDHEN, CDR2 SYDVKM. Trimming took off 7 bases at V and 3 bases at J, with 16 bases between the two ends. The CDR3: CASKGKVGGYNSPLHF. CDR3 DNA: TGTGCCAGCAAGGGGAAGGTAGGGGGCTATAATTCACCCCTCCACTTT.

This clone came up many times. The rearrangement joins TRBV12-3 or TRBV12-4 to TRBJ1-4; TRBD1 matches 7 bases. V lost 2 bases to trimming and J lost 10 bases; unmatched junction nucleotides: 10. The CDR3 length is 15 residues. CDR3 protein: CASSLPDREIGKLFF. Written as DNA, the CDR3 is TGTGCCAGCAGTTTACCCGACAGGGAAATTGGAAAACTGTTTTTT.

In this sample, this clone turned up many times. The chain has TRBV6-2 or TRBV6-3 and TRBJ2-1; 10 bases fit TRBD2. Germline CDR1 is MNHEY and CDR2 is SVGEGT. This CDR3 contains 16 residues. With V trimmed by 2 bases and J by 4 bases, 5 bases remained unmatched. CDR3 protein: CASSYVSSGGYNEQFF. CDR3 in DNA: TGTGCCAGCAGTTACGTCAGTAGCGGGGGGTACAATGAGCAGTTCTTC.

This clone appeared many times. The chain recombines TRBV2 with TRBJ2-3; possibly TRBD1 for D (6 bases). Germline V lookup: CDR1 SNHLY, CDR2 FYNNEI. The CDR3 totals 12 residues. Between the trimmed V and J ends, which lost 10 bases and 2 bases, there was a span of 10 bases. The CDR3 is CATGEFTDTQYF. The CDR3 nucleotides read TGTGCCACAGGGGAATTCACAGATACGCAGTATTTT.

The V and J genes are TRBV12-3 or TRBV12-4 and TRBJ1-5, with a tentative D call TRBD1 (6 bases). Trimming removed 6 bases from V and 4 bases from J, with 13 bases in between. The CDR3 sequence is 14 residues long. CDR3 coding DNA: TGTGCCAGCAGGCCAGGGGTGGGTAATCAGCCCCAGCATTTT. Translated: CASRPGVGNQPQHF.

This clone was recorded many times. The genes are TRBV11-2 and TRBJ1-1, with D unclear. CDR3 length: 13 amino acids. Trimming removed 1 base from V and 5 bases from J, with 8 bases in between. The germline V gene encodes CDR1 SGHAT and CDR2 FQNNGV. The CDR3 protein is CASSLVPQTEAFF. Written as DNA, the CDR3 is TGTGCCAGCAGCTTAGTCCCTCAGACTGAAGCTTTCTTT. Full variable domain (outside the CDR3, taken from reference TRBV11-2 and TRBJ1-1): EAGVAQSPRYKIIEKRQSVAFWCNPISGHATLYWYQQILGQGPKLLIQFQNNGVVDDSQLPKDRFSAERLKGVDSTLKIQPAKLEDSAVYLCASSLVPQTEAFFGQGTRLTVV.

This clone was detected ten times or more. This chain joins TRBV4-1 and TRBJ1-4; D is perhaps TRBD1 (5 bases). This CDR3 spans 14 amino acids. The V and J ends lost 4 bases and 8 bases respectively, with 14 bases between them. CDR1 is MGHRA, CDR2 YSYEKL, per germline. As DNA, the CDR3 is TGCGCCAGCAGCCCCCACGGGGGATTAGAAAAACTGTTTTTT. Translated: CASSPHGGLEKLFF.

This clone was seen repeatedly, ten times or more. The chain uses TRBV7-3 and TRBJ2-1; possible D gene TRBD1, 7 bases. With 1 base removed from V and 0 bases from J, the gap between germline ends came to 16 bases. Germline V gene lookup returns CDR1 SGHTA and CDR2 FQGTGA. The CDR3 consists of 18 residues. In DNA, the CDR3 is TGTGCCAGCAGCTTAATTGGTGGAGGGGGCCTCTCCTACAATGAGCAGTTCTTC. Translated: CASSLIGGGGLSYNEQFF.

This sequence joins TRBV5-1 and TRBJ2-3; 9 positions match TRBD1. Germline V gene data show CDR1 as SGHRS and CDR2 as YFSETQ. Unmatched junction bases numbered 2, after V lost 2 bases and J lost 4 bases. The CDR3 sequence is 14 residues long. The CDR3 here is CASSFRTGADTQYF. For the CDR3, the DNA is TGCGCCAGCAGCTTTCGGACAGGGGCAGATACGCAGTATTTT.

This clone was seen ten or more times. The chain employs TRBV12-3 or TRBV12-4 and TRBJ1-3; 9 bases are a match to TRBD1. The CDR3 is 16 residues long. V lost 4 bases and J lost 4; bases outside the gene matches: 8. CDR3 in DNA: TGTGCCAGCAGTTATTACAGGGGGCTGGGGGGAAACACCATATATTTT. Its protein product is CASSYYRGLGGNTIYF.

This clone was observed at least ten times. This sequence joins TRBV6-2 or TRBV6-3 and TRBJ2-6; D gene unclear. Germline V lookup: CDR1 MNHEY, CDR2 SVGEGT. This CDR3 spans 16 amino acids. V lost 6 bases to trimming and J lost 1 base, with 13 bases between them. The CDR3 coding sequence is TGTGCCAGCAGCTCCCAGGTCCCTTCTGGGGCCAACGTCCTGACTTTC. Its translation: CASSSQVPSGANVLTF.

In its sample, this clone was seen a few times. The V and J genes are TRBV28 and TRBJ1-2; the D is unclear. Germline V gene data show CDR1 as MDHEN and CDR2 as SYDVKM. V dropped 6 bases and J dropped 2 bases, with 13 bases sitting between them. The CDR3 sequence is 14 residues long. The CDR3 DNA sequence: TGTGCCAGCAGGACGTATTCGACAAACTATGGCTACACCTTC. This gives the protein CASRTYSTNYGYTF.

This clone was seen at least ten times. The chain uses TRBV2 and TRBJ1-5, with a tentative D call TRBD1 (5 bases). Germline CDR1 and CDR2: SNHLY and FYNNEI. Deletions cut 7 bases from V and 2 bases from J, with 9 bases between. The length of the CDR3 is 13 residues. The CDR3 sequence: CASTREGNQPQHF. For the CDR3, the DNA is TGTGCCAGCACCAGGGAGGGCAATCAGCCCCAGCATTTT.

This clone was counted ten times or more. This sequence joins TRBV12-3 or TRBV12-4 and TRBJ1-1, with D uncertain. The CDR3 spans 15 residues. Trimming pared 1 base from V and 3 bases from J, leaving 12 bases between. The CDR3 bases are TGTGCCAGCAGTTTAGGAAGACTCACGGACACTGAAGCTTTCTTT. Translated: CASSLGRLTDTEAFF.

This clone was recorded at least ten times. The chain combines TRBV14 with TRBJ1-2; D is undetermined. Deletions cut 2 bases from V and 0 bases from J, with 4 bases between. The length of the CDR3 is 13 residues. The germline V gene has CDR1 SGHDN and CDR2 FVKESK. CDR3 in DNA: TGTGCCAGCAGCCAACCTCCTAACTATGGCTACACCTTC. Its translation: CASSQPPNYGYTF.

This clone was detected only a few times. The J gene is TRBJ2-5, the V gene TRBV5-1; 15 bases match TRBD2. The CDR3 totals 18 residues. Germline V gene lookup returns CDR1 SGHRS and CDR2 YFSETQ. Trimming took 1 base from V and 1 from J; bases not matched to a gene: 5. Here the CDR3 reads CASSLTGLAGGIQETQYF. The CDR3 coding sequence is TGCGCCAGCAGCTTGACGGGACTAGCGGGGGGAATCCAAGAGACCCAGTACTTC.

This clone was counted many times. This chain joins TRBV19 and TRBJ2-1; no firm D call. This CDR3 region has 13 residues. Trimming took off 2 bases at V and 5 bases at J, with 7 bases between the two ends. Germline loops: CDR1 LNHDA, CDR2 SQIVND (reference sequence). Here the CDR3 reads CASSISTNNEQFF. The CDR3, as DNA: TGTGCCAGTAGTATATCCACTAACAATGAGCAGTTCTTC.

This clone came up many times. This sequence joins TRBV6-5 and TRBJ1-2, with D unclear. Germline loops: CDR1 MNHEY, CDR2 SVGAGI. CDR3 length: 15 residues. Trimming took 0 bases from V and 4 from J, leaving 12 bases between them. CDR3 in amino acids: CASSYSALTPYGYTF. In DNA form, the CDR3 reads TGTGCCAGCAGTTACTCGGCCCTTACCCCCTATGGCTACACCTTC.

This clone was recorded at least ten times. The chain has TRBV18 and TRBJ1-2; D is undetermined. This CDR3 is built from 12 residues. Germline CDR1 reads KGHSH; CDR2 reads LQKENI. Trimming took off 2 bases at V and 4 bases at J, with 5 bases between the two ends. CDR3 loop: CASSPTVYGYTF. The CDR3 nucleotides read TGTGCCAGCTCACCAACAGTCTATGGCTACACCTTC.

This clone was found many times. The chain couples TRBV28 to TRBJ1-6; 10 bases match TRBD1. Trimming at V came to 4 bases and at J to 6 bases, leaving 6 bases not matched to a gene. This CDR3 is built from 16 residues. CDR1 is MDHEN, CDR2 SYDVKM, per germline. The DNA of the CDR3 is TGTGCCAGCAGTTCGAGACAGGGGGCAGGTAATTCACCCCTCCACTTT. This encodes CASSSRQGAGNSPLHF. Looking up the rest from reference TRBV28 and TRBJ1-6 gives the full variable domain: DVKVTQSSRYLVKRTGEKVFLECVQDMDHENMFWYRQDPGLGLRLIYFSYDVKMKEKGDIPEGYSVSREKKERFSLILESASTNQTSMYLCASSSRQGAGNSPLHFGNGTRLTVT.